This TCR beta chain was found in a study of low-dose radiotherapy and immunotherapy resistance in tumors. Turning to the study itself: Aspirin 300 mg was given orally each day for four cycles from cycle 1 day 1.

The CDR3 consists of 13 residues. Germline CDR1 is GTSNPN and CDR2 is SVGIG (reference sequence). V was clipped by 5 bases and J by 5 bases, with 13 bases between them. Time point reported: before trial treatment. Primers targeting TRAV and TRBV primed first-strand cDNA, covering alpha and beta chains. Using a constant-region primer together with a V-primer adapter, TCRs were subjected to roughly 18 PCR cycles of amplification. Isolated mRNA underwent amplification via in vitro transcription. Each CDR3 protein gets one entry after TCRdb re-called the reads with MiXCR. The sample has 35,000 to 45,000 distinct CDR3 sequences; around a third are singletons.

The sequence came from a male donor with gallbladder cancer. This rearrangement joins TRBV30 to TRBJ2-1; tentatively, D is TRBD2 (7 bases). This sample comprised PBMCs, obtained before treatment. The CDR3 sequence is CAWEGEGHNEQFF. CDR3 nucleotide sequence: TGTGCCTGGGAGGGGGAGGGGCACAATGAGCAGTTCTTC.